The present TCR beta chain was sequenced within a study of T cells in Graves' hyperthyroidism and ophthalmopathy (dated by TCRdb to between 2018 and 2020). Regarding the complete study: Peripheral blood samples were taken at initial diagnosis, before any treatment was given. TCR V-J signatures able to tell the groups apart were searched for in a discovery cohort of some 97 patients, of whom more than 40 had Graves' ophthalmopathy and 55 to 65 had stable Graves' hyperthyroidism. Prospective prediction of ophthalmopathy was tested in an independent validation cohort of approximately 19 hyperthyroidism patients and approximately 17 patients who later progressed to ophthalmopathy. The 75 to 100 discovery patients were randomly split 7:3 into training and test sets. In addition, the study compared T-cell repertoires in thyroid tissue and in blood from roughly 6 Graves' hyperthyroidism patients. Once sampling was done, hyperthyroidism patients were given methimazole at a starting dose of 30 mg daily, whereas ophthalmopathy patients were given high-dose intravenous methylprednisolone. The paper describes TCR Vbeta CDR3 sequencing of 135 peripheral blood samples, made up of under 50 ophthalmopathy patients, around 73 hyperthyroidism patients and 17 progressor patients.

The germline V gene (reference sequence) supplies CDR1 MNHEY and CDR2 SMNVEV. From the cysteine up to the phenylalanine, the CDR3 has a length of 12 residues. Of all the DNA, just the CDR3 is kept, 36 bases in frame from base 1. At the junction V is shortened by 3 bases and J by 5 bases, with 5 bases in between. Amplification of TCR beta CDR3 regions was carried out from RNA transcripts. A first-round RT-PCR of the TCR CDR3 used the HTBI primer set with the Qiagen OneStep RT-PCR kit. The libraries were constructed in a second round of multiplex PCR and then size-selected and purified. The libraries were sequenced on an Illumina HiSeq2000 using paired-end 100 bp reads. In the original analysis: SOAPnuke was used to process the raw data, with reads discarded if the reads contained adapters or uncalled bases, had a mean Phred below 15, or lacked an exact constant-primer or identifier match. COPE v1.2.5 was used to merge the high-quality paired reads, and each unique nucleotide sequence was defined as a clonotype. MiTCR v1.1 was used to align clonotypes to the IMGT TRBV, TRBD and TRBJ reference segments. Only V-J combinations with frequency above 0.0001, covering approximately 99% of repertoires, were analysed. The TCS score was defined as F50 (clonal expansion) divided by E x V (chaos), with BLOSUM62-based TCRdist calculated between CDR3 peptides within each V-J. Welch's t-statistics and random forest reduced fewer than 600 V-J features to 13, which were used in a naive Bayes classifier (R e1071). TCRdb applied fastp at Q25 and MiXCR to the public reads, then kept only in-frame beta chains. Each entry is one CDR3 protein sequence, shown with its most common DNA and genes. The V and J calls were not made by the authors but by TCRdb's processing. The sample includes roughly 740,000 distinct CDR3 sequences, with about 15% observed a single time. The ten largest make up around 7.7% of the sample.

Stable Graves' hyperthyroidism was defined as the absence of progression to ophthalmopathy over 18 months of follow-up. Hyperthyroidism patients were aged 18 to 65 years and newly diagnosed, with disease duration of less than 2 months. The study excluded patients with uncontrolled infections, other autoimmune diseases, pregnancy or lactation. Diagnoses were based on clinical symptoms, serum thyroxine and TRAb, thyroid ultrasound and orbital computed tomography. PBMCs were isolated from about 9.1 ml of fresh peripheral blood by Ficoll-Paque density gradient centrifugation. Total RNA was extracted with Trizol reagent, and quality was checked on an Agilent 2100 Bioanalyzer. This clonotype was counted ten times or more. Its specific antigen is unknown. Base qualities are missing; no much larger clone stands one base away. The paper's findings and limits, for the study overall: Sample size was not statistically predetermined, and investigators were not blinded to group allocation. Blood samples also contained most of the expanded thyroid clonotypes (frequency above 0.001), which suggests that blood repertoires may reflect thyroid immune responses. In validation, the model predicted progression to ophthalmopathy with around 71% sensitivity and around 72% specificity, a median of about 6.7 months before onset. A 13 V-J signature model separated ophthalmopathy from stable hyperthyroidism, with approximately 87% sensitivity and 81.08% specificity in cross-validation and 80%/75% in testing.

The rearrangement joined TRBV27 to TRBJ2-1; the D gene cannot be named for sure. The TCR originated in a man aged 18 to 30 with Graves' hyperthyroidism. Sequencing was carried out using blood. The nucleotide sequence is TGTGCCAGCAGTTTTGGGGACAATGAGCAGTTCTTC. This gives the protein CASSFGDNEQFF.